This passage covers 2 T cell receptor beta chains from one sample sequenced in a study of blood T cell repertoires in COVID-19 (TCRdb year 2020). Library construction relied on the immunoSEQ multiplex PCR assay. In TCRdb, the immuneACCESS table is reduced to in-frame sequences with V and J assigned. These tables do not hold every clone; where another copy was compared, an unresolved V gene accounts for under half, and the others remain unexplained. The table for this sample lists about 200,000 clones; approximately 83% of them were counted only once. Jointly, the top ten make up approximately 4.2% of the sample. Input material: PBMCs or T cells enriched from blood (not recorded which). Receptors originate from a woman between 40 and 50 years old with acute COVID-19.

This chain joins TRBV28 and TRBJ2-7; tentative D call: TRBD2 (5 bases). The length of the CDR3 is 12 residues. V shed 3 bases and J shed 5 bases, with 8 bases lying between them. The germline V gene has CDR1 MDHEN and CDR2 SYDVKM. The CDR3 nucleotides read TGTGCCAGCAGTTTCCGGGGAGACGAGCAGTACTTC. This codes for CASSFRGDEQYF.

DNA for the CDR3: TGTGCCAGCAGTGCACCACTAGAGGGCTCCCGGCCGGCGGATACGCAGTATTTT. This encodes CASSAPLEGSRPADTQYF. V is TRBV6-1 and J is TRBJ2-3; D may be TRBD2 (5 bases). Germline CDR1 MNHNS, CDR2 SASEGT. V lost 4 bases, J lost 6 bases, and 26 bases lay in between. The CDR3 is made up of 18 amino acids.